The 20 T cell receptor beta chains reported below all come from one sample, sequenced in a study of molecular identifiers for immune sequencing clone quantification. One entry per CDR3 protein results from TCRdb running MiXCR on the PCR reads. The table records around 460,000 distinct CDR3 sequences, about 21% of them present only once. The sequencing sample was made of naive CD8+ T cells from blood, with Jurkat cell RNA spiked in. The subset: FACS-sorted CD8+CD4-CCR7+CD45RA+ naive T cells. All receptors derive from a human donor in good health. Some libraries in this study had Jurkat cell RNA spiked in.

This clonotype was counted a few times. This chain connects TRBV4-3 to TRBJ2-4; D perhaps matches TRBD1 (5 bases). The V end was cut by 1 base, the J end by 3 bases, with 13 bases between. This CDR3 is built from 16 residues. Germline V gene data show CDR1 as LGHNA and CDR2 as YSLEER. CDR3 sequence reads: CASSQGSGLGKNIQYF. DNA for the CDR3: TGCGCCAGCAGCCAAGGGTCAGGGTTGGGCAAAAACATTCAGTACTTC.

This clonotype was recorded a few times. The chain combines TRBV2 with TRBJ2-1, with 12 bases identical to TRBD1. Looked up from germline, CDR1 is SNHLY and CDR2 is FYNNEI. CDR3 length: 18 residues. V lost 7 bases and J lost 0; bases outside the gene matches: 10. The CDR3 DNA is TGTGCCAGCACCGACCTGGGGGACAGGGGGCCCTCCTACAATGAGCAGTTCTTC. It specifies CASTDLGDRGPSYNEQFF.

This clonotype showed up many times. The chain recombines TRBV4-1 with TRBJ2-3; D not resolved. Deletions cut 4 bases from V and 0 bases from J, with 11 bases between. Germline V gives CDR1 MGHRA, CDR2 YSYEKL. The CDR3 totals 15 residues. The CDR3 loop reads CASSPNGVSTDTQYF. CDR3 DNA sequence: TGCGCCAGCAGCCCAAATGGCGTTAGCACAGATACGCAGTATTTT.

This clonotype has only a few counts. V gene TRBV28 combines with J gene TRBJ2-7; D is unresolved. CDR3 size: 16 residues. V lost 2 bases to trimming and J lost 2 bases, with 16 bases between them. The germline gives CDR1 MDHEN, CDR2 SYDVKM. CDR3 sequence (DNA): TGTGCCAGCAGTTTAGTATCTAAGGTTTTTCCCTACGAGCAGTACTTC. This encodes CASSLVSKVFPYEQYF.

This clonotype was seen a handful of times. J is TRBJ1-4 and V is TRBV3-1, with D unclear. The CDR3 loop spans 15 amino acids. The germline V gene has CDR1 LGHDT and CDR2 YNNKEL (reference sequence). The V gene lost 1 base and the J gene lost 5 bases, with 11 bases spanning the gap. CDR3 in amino acids: CASSQVDNRNEKLFF. The CDR3 DNA reads as TGTGCCAGCAGCCAAGTTGATAACAGAAATGAAAAACTGTTTTTT. Variable domain in full (rest from reference TRBV3-1 and TRBJ1-4): DTAVSQTPKYLVTQMGNDKSIKCEQNLGHDTMYWYKQDSKKFLKIMFSYNNKELIINETVPNRFSPKSPDKAHLNLHINSLELGDSAVYFCASSQVDNRNEKLFFGSGTQLSVL.

The chain has TRBV27 and TRBJ2-1; 12 bases line up with TRBD2. Germline V gene lookup returns CDR1 MNHEY and CDR2 SMNVEV (reference sequence). J was trimmed by 6 bases and V by 4 bases; bases with no gene match: 7. The CDR3 is 16 residues long. The CDR3 reads CASSSNTGLAGNEQFF. Here the CDR3 DNA reads TGTGCCAGCAGTTCCAATACGGGACTAGCGGGCAATGAGCAGTTCTTC.

This chain's CDR3 is CASSSSGIFYEQYF. The CDR3 DNA is TGTGCCAGCAGCAGCAGCGGGATTTTTTACGAGCAGTACTTC. The J gene is TRBJ2-7, the V gene TRBV12-3 or TRBV12-4, with 7 positions matching TRBD2. V lost 6 bases, J lost 4 bases, and 9 bases stayed unmatched. CDR3 length equals 14 residues.

With regard to this clonotype: With a much larger clone just one base away, this may be a read error. The J gene is TRBJ1-4, the V gene TRBV7-2; the D is unclear. This CDR3 has 15 amino acids. Germline V gene sequence: CDR1 SGHTA, CDR2 FQGNSA. Trimming took off 6 bases at V and 1 base at J, with 12 bases between the two ends. As DNA, the CDR3 is TGTGCCAGCAGTTGGACGGATGTAACTAATGAAAAACTGTTTTTT. As protein: CASSWTDVTNEKLFF.

This clonotype was picked up many times. The chain carries TRBV5-1 and TRBJ1-5; maybe TRBD1 (5 bases). The V end lost 4 bases, the J end lost 7 bases, and 15 bases lay between the germline ends. The CDR3 spans 14 residues. CDR1 SGHRS and CDR2 YFSETQ come from the germline V gene. In DNA, the CDR3 is TGCGCCAGCAGCGCCGGGACGGATCAACAGCCCCAGCATTTT. As protein: CASSAGTDQQPQHF.

This clonotype has at least ten counts. The chain has TRBV6-5 and TRBJ1-1; D perhaps matches TRBD1 (6 bases). Germline V gene lookup returns CDR1 MNHEY and CDR2 SVGAGI. The germline V and J ends were trimmed by 2 bases and 7 bases, with 11 bases remaining between them. There are 13 residues in the CDR3. CDR3 sequence reads: CASSYGTFNEAFF. Here the CDR3 DNA reads TGTGCCAGCAGTTACGGGACATTCAATGAAGCTTTCTTT.

The chain couples TRBV28 to TRBJ1-1; D is ambiguous. Trimming removed 3 bases from V and 4 bases from J, with 24 bases in between. The CDR3 is 18 residues long. CDR1 and CDR2 from the germline V gene are MDHEN and SYDVKM. The CDR3 loop reads CASSFGVVVSERSTEAFF. The CDR3 DNA reads TGTGCCAGCAGTTTCGGGGTCGTCGTGAGCGAGAGGAGCACTGAAGCTTTCTTT.

The rearrangement uses TRBV20-1 and TRBJ2-7; possibly TRBD1 or TRBD2 for D (7 bases each). Trimming cost V 0 bases and J 3 bases, with 33 bases left between them. This CDR3 region has 21 residues. Germline lookup yields CDR1 DFQATT and CDR2 SNEGSKA (reference sequence). The CDR3 coding sequence is TGCAGTGCTAGAGAGCTCCGCAACCGAGTCCACGCAGGGGGGGAGTACTACGAGCAGTACTTC. Translation gives CSARELRNRVHAGGEYYEQYF.

In this sample, this clonotype turned up a few times. This chain connects TRBV20-1 to TRBJ2-1; D might be TRBD2 (5 bases). Trimming shortened V by 8 bases and J by 8 bases, and 19 bases separated the two germline ends. Per the germline V gene, CDR1 is DFQATT and CDR2 is SNEGSKA (reference sequence). The CDR3 totals 13 residues. CDR3: CSPRAWGVHEQFF. The CDR3 nucleotides read TGCAGTCCCCGCGCGTGGGGAGTCCATGAGCAGTTCTTC.

This clonotype was seen only a few times. As DNA, the CDR3 is TGCGCCAGCAGCCAAGGAATCTGGGCCTGGGAGACCCAGTACTTC. Amino acids: CASSQGIWAWETQYF. This chain uses TRBV4-3 with TRBJ2-5; no reliable D call. Germline lookup yields CDR1 LGHNA and CDR2 YSLEER. There are 15 residues in the CDR3. Deletions cut 1 base from V and 5 bases from J, with 14 bases between.

Turning to this clonotype: The junction and the germline gene differ at one end; a read error may be behind it. V gene TRBV4-1 combines with J gene TRBJ1-6, with D uncertain. The CDR3 contains 16 residues. CDR1 is MGHRA, CDR2 YSYEKL, per germline. This chain's CDR3 is CASIQDPGTYNSPLHF. The CDR3 DNA is TGCGCCAGCATCCAAGATCCGGGAACCTATAATTCACCCCTCCACTTT.

This clonotype was found many times. The chain is built from TRBV6-2 or TRBV6-3 and TRBJ1-1; a weak D match, TRBD1 (5 bases). This CDR3 is built from 15 residues. Germline CDR1 is MNHEY and CDR2 is SVGEGT. V lost 0 bases to trimming and J lost 1 base, with 9 bases between them. The CDR3: CASSYSSQGNTEAFF. DNA of the CDR3: TGTGCCAGCAGTTACTCAAGCCAGGGGAACACTGAAGCTTTCTTT.

This clonotype has ten or more counts. V and J are TRBV2 and TRBJ2-3; 12 bases fit TRBD2. CDR1 SNHLY and CDR2 FYNNEI come from the germline V gene. The CDR3 is 16 amino acids. The V and J ends lost 4 bases and 2 bases, in that order; junction bases with no gene match: 4. CDR3 in amino acids: CASSGLAGDYTDTQYF. The CDR3 DNA reads TGTGCCAGCAGTGGACTAGCGGGGGATTACACAGATACGCAGTATTTT.

About this clonotype itself: A much larger clone is a single base away; this may be a read error. This rearrangement joins TRBV28 to TRBJ2-3; tentative D call: TRBD2 (7 bases). There are 16 residues in the CDR3. Looked up from germline, CDR1 is MDHEN and CDR2 is SYDVKM. The CDR3 nucleotides read TGTGCCAGCACCCAGGGGTCTAGCGGATTCACAGATACGCGGTATTTT. It encodes CASTQGSSGFTDTRYF.

This clonotype was seen only a few times. The chain combines TRBV30 with TRBJ2-1; weak D call: TRBD1 (6 bases). Per germline, CDR1 GTSNPN and CDR2 SVGIG (reference sequence). CDR3 length: 12 residues. Trimming took 0 bases from V and 8 from J, leaving 8 bases between them. CDR3 in amino acids: CAWSVGADEQFF. CDR3 sequence (DNA): TGTGCCTGGAGTGTGGGGGCAGATGAGCAGTTCTTC.

This clonotype was detected many times. This chain connects TRBV5-1 to TRBJ2-7; D not resolved. The ends were cut back, 4 bases at V and 5 bases at J, with 10 bases in the middle. The CDR3 sequence is 12 residues long. CDR1 is SGHRS and CDR2 is YFSETQ in the germline V gene. CDR3: CASSLYWDEQYF. The CDR3 bases are TGCGCCAGCAGCCTCTATTGGGACGAGCAGTACTTC.